This T cell receptor (beta chain) is from a study of cytomegalovirus exposure and HLA in healthy donors. Study-level information: An analysis done earlier identified roughly 120 million unique TCR beta sequences from around 180 million T cells. General study points: Association of a missense DCLRE1C variant with TCR beta V- and J-gene trimming was reported in a later analysis. A classifier reportedly called cytomegalovirus status with high sensitivity and specificity.

V was clipped by 5 bases and J by 5 bases; unmatched bases: 6. The CDR3 runs to 14 residues. Germline CDR1 SEHNR, CDR2 FQNEAQ (reference sequence). PCR used 60 Vbeta primers and 13 Jbeta primers. As processed by the authors: Later work found tens of millions of unique TCR beta chains, with 10 million to 14 million shared. Profiled with immunoSEQ multiplex PCR; TCRdb holds only in-frame clones, not every one. The V and J calls and the clone size are those of that table, but D and trimming were determined from the DNA. The sample shows 55,000 to 75,000 clones, 60% to 65% of them seen only once. This clone has a handful of counts. Antigen unknown.

The clonotype originates from a man younger than 40 in good health and CMV-seronegative. The rearrangement joins TRBV7-9 to TRBJ2-5, with 9 bases fitting TRBD1. The source material was PBMCs. The CDR3 protein is CASSTRGTGETQYF. DNA for the CDR3: TGTGCCAGCAGCACGAGAGGGACAGGGGAGACCCAGTACTTC. Full variable domain (outside the CDR3, taken from reference TRBV7-9 and TRBJ2-5): DTGVSQNPRHKITKRGQNVTFRCDPISEHNRLYWYRQTLGQGPEFLTYFQNEAQLEKSRLLSDRFSAERPKGSFSTLEIQRTEQGDSAMYLCASSTRGTGETQYFGPGTRLLVL.